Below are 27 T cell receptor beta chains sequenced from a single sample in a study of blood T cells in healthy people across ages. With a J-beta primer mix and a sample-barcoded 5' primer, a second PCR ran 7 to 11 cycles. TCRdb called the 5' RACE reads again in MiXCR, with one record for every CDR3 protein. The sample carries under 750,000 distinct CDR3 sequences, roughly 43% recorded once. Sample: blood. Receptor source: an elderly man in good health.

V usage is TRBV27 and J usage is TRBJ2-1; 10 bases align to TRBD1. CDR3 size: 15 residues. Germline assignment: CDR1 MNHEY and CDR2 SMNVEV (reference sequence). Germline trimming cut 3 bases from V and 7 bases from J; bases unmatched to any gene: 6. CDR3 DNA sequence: TGTGCCAGCAGTTTGAGACAGGGGGCTGGAAATGAGCAGTTCTTC. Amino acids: CASSLRQGAGNEQFF.

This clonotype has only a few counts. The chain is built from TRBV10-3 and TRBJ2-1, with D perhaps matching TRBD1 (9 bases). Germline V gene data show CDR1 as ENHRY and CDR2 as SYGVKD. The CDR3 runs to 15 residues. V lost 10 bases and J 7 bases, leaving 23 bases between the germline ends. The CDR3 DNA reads TGTGCCACCGAGACCGGGACAGGGACTAGGAATGAGCAGTTCTTC. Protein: CATETGTGTRNEQFF.

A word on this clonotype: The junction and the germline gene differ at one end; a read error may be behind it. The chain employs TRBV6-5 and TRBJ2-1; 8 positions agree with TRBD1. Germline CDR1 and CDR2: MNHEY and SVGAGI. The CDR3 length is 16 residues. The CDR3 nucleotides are TGTGCCAGTAGTTACTCTGCGACAGGGGTTCCTCAGACCCAGTTCTTC. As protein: CASSYSATGVPQTQFF.

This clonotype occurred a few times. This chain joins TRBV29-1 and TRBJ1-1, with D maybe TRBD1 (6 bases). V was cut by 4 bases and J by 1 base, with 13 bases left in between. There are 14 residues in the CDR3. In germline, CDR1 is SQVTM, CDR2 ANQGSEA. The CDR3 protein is CSVVLDSTNTEAFF. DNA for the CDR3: TGCAGCGTTGTGTTGGACAGTACGAACACTGAAGCTTTCTTT.

The CDR3 reads CASKGGLNEKLFF. CDR3 in DNA: TGTGCCAGCAAGGGGGGTTTAAATGAAAAACTGTTTTTT. This chain joins TRBV7-2 and TRBJ1-4, with D possibly being TRBD1 (6 bases). The CDR3 consists of 13 residues. Germline assignment: CDR1 SGHTA and CDR2 FQGNSA. V was trimmed by 7 bases and J by 5 bases, leaving 11 bases between them.

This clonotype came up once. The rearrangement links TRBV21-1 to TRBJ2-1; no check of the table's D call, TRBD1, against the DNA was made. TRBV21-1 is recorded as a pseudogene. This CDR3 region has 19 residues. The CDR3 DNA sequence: TGTGCCACCTTAAACAGGGGGCCCGGGCAACAAAACGATTGCAATGAGCAGTTCTTC. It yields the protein CATLNRGPGQQNDCNEQFF.

The CDR3 nucleotides are TGTGCCAGCAAAAAGGGACTAGCGGGGGCCTCTAGCACAGATACGCAGTATTTT. It translates to CASKKGLAGASSTDTQYF. This rearrangement joins TRBV9 to TRBJ2-3, with TRBD2 identical over 14 bases. Germline loops: CDR1 SGDLS, CDR2 YYNGEE. The CDR3 loop spans 18 amino acids. V lost 6 bases, J lost 0 bases, and 9 bases stayed unmatched.

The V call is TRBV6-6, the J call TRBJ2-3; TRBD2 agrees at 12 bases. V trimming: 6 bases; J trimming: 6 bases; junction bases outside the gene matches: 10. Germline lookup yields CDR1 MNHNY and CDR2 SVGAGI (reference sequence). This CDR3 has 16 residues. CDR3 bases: TGTGCCAGCAGACGACTGACTAGCGGGAGAAAGGATACGCAGTATTTT. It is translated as CASRRLTSGRKDTQYF.

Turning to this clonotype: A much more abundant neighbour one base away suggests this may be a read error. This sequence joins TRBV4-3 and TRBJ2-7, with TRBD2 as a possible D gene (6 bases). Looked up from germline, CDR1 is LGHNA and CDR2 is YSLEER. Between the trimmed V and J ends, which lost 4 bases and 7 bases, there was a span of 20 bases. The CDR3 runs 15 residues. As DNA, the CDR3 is TGCGCCAGCAGCCCTGGGGCGGGAAGCTACAATGAGCAGTACTTC. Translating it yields CASSPGAGSYNEQYF.

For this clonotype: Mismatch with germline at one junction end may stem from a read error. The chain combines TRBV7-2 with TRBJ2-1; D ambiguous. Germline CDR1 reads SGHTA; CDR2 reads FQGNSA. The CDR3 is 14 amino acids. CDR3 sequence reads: CASSVGPVYNEQFF. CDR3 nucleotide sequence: TGCGCCAGCAGCGTAGGGCCAGTCTACAATGAGCAGTTCTTC.

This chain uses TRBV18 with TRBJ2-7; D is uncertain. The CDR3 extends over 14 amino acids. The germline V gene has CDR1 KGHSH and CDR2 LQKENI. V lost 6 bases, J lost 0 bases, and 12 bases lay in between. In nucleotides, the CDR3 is TGTGCCAGCTCGCCTAAACACCTCTCCTACGAGCAGTACTTC. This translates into CASSPKHLSYEQYF. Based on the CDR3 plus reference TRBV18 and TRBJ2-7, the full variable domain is NAGVMQNPRHLVRRRGQEARLRCSPMKGHSHVYWYRQLPEEGLKFMVYLQKENIIDESGMPKERFSAEFPKEGPSILRIQQVVRGDSAAYFCASSPKHLSYEQYFGPGTRLTVT.

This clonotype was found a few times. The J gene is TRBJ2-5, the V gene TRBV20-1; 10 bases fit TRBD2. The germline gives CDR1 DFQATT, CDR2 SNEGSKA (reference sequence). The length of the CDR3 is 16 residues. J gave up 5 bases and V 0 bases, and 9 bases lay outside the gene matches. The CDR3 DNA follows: TGCAGTGCTAGAGATTTGAGCGGGAGGGACTGGGAGACCCAGTACTTC. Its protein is CSARDLSGRDWETQYF.

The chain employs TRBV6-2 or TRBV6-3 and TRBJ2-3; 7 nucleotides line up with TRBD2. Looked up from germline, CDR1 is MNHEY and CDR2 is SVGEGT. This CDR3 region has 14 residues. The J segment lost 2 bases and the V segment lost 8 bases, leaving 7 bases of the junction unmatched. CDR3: CASERAGVTDTQYF. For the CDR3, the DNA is TGTGCCAGCGAACGGGCGGGAGTCACAGATACGCAGTATTTT.

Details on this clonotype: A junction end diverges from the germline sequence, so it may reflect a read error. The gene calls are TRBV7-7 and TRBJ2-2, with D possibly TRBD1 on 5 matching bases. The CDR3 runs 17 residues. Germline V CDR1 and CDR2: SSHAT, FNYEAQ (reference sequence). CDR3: CASSLPLRQGSTGELFF. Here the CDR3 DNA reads TGTGCTAGCAGCTTACCTTTACGGCAGGGAAGCACCGGGGAGCTGTTTTTT.

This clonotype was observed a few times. The CDR3 loop is CASSGGTGSNQPQHF. Here the CDR3 DNA reads TGTGCCAGCAGTGGGGGGACAGGGAGCAATCAGCCCCAGCATTTT. This sequence joins TRBV2 and TRBJ1-5; 9 positions agree with TRBD1. The CDR3 has 15 residues. Germline assignment: CDR1 SNHLY and CDR2 FYNNEI. The trim removed 4 bases at V and 1 base at J, leaving 2 bases unmatched.

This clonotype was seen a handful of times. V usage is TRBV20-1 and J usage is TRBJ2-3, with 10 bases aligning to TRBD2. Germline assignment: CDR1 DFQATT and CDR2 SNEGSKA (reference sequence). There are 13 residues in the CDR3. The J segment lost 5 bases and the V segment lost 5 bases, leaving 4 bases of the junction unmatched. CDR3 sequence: CSAQRGGLDTQYF. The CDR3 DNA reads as TGCAGTGCTCAGCGGGGGGGTTTAGATACGCAGTATTTT.

CDR3 protein: CASSLAEAARYEQYF. In DNA, the CDR3 is TGTGCCAGCAGCTTAGCCGAAGCCGCTCGGTACGAGCAGTACTTC. This rearrangement joins TRBV7-9 to TRBJ2-7; unclear D gene. Germline V gene lookup returns CDR1 SEHNR and CDR2 FQNEAQ (reference sequence). Trimming left V 0 bases short and J 4 bases short, with 13 bases between. This CDR3 is 15 amino acids long. The full variable domain, in which reference TRBV7-9 and TRBJ2-7 provide the parts outside the CDR3, is DTGVSQNPRHKITKRGQNVTFRCDPISEHNRLYWYRQTLGQGPEFLTYFQNEAQLEKSRLLSDRFSAERPKGSFSTLEIQRTEQGDSAMYLCASSLAEAARYEQYFGPGTRLTVT.

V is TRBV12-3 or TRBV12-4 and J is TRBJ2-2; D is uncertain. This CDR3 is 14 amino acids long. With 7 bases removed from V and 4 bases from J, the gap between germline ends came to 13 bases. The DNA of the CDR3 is TGTGCCAGCAACCAACGAGGCGGCACCGGGGAGCTGTTTTTT. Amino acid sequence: CASNQRGGTGELFF.

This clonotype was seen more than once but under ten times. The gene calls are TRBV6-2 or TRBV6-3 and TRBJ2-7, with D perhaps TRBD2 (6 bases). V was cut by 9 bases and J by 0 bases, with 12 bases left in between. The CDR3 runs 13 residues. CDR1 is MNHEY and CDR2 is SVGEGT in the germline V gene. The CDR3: CARGTGSSYEQYF. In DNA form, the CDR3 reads TGTGCCAGGGGGACTGGCAGCTCCTACGAGCAGTACTTC.

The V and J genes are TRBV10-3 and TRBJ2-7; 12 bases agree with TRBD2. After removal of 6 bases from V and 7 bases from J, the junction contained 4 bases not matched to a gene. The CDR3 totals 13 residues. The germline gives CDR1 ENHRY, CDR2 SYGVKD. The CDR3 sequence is CAIRTSGSDEQYF. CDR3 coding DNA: TGTGCCATCAGGACTAGCGGGAGCGATGAGCAGTACTTC.

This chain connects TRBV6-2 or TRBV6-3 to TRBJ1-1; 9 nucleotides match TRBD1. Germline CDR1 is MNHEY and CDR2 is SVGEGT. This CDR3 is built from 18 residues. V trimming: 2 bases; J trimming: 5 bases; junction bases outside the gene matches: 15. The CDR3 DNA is TGTGCCAGCAGTTACCCGAACAGGGGGCGACACGCGAGGACTGAAGCTTTCTTT. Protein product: CASSYPNRGRHARTEAFF.

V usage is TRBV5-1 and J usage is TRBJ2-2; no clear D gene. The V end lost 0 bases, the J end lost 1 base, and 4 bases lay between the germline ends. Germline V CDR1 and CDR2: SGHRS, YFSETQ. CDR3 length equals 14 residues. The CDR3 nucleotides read TGCGCCAGCAGCTTGGTCGAGAACACCGGGGAGCTGTTTTTT. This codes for CASSLVENTGELFF.

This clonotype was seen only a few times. Here the CDR3 reads CSVGDGKNIQYF. The DNA of the CDR3 is TGCAGCGTTGGGGACGGGAAAAACATTCAGTACTTC. V is TRBV29-1 and J is TRBJ2-4, with D perhaps assigned TRBD1 or TRBD2 (5 bases each). Between the trimmed V and J ends, which lost 4 bases and 4 bases, there was a span of 8 bases. From germline, CDR1 is SQVTM and CDR2 ANQGSEA. CDR3 length: 12 residues.

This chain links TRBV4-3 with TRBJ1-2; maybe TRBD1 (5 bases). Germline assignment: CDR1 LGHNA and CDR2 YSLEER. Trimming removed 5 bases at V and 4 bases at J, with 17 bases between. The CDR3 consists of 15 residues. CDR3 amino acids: CASSASRAGRYGYTF. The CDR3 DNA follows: TGCGCCAGCAGCGCTAGTCGGGCGGGACGCTATGGCTACACCTTC.

The CDR3 here is CSARTSGGANFVDTQYF. CDR3 coding DNA: TGCAGTGCGCGGACTAGCGGGGGGGCCAACTTCGTAGATACGCAGTATTTT. The rearrangement joins TRBV20-1 to TRBJ2-3, with 15 nucleotides matching TRBD2. There are 17 residues in the CDR3. With V trimmed by 6 bases and J by 5 bases, 12 bases remained unmatched. The V gene's germline CDR1 is DFQATT and CDR2 SNEGSKA (reference sequence).

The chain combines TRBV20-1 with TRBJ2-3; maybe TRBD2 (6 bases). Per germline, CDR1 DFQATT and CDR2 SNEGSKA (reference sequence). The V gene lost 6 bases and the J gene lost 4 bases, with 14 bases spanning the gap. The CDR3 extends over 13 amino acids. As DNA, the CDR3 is TGCAGTGCCGCCGGGGACTCCGCAGATACGCAGTATTTT. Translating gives CSAAGDSADTQYF.

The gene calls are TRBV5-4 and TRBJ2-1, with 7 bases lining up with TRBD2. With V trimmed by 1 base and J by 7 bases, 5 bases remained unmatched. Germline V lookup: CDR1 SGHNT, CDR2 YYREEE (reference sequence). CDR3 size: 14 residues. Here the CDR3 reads CASSLMGGGNEQFF. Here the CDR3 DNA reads TGTGCCAGCAGCTTGATGGGGGGGGGAAATGAGCAGTTCTTC. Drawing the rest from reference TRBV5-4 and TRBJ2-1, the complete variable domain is ETGVTQSPTHLIKTRGQQVTLRCSSQSGHNTVSWYQQALGQGPQFIFQYYREEENGRGNFPPRFSGLQFPNYSSELNVNALELDDSALYLCASSLMGGGNEQFFGPGTRLTVL.